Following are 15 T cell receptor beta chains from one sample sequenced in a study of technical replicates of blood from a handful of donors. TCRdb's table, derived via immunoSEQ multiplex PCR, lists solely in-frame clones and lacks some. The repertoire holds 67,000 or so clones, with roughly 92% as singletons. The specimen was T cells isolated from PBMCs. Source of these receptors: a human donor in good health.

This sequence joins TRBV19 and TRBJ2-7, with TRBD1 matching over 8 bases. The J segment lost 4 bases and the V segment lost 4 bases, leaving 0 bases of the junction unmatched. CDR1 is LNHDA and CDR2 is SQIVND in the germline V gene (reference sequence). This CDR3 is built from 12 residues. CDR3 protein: CASSRTGYEQYF. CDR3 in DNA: TGTGCCAGTAGTAGGACAGGGTACGAGCAGTACTTC.

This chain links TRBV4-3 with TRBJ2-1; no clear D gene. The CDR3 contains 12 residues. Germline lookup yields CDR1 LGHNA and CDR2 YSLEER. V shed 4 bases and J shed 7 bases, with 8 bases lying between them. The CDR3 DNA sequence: TGCGCCAGCAGCCTGACTCGTAATGAGCAGTTCTTC. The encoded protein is CASSLTRNEQFF.

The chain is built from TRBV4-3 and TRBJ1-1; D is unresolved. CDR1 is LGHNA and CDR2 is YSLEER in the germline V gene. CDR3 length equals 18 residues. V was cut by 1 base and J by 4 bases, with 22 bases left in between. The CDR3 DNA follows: TGCGCCAGCAGCCAAGGGCCCCTTCGAGGACTAGAGGGCACTGAAGCTTTCTTT. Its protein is CASSQGPLRGLEGTEAFF.

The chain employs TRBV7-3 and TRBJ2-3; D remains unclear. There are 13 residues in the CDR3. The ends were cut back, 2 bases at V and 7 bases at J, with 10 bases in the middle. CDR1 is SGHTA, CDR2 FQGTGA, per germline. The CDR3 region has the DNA TGTGCCAGCAGCTTAGGAGTCGTGAATACGCAGTATTTT. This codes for CASSLGVVNTQYF.

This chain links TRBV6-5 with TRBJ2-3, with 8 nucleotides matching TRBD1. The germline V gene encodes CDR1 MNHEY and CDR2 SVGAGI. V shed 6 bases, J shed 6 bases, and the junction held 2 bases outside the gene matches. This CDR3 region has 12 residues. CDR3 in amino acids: CASRYRGDTQYF. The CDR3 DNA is TGTGCCAGCAGATACAGGGGGGATACGCAGTATTTT.

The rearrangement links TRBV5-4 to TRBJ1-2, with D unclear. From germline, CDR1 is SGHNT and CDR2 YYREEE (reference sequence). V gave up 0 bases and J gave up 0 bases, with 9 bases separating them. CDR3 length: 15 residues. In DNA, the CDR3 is TGTGCCAGCAGCTTGGAAGGAGATCCTAACTATGGCTACACCTTC. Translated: CASSLEGDPNYGYTF. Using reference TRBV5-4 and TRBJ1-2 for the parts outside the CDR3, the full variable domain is ETGVTQSPTHLIKTRGQQVTLRCSSQSGHNTVSWYQQALGQGPQFIFQYYREEENGRGNFPPRFSGLQFPNYSSELNVNALELDDSALYLCASSLEGDPNYGYTFGSGTRLTVV.

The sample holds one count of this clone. As DNA, the CDR3 is TGTGCCAGCAGCTTAATTTCCTGGCAGGCCACCTACGAGCAGTACTTC. It encodes CASSLISWQATYEQYF. This chain joins TRBV11-3 and TRBJ2-7; no clear D. The CDR3 sequence is 16 residues long. Germline-derived CDR1 and CDR2 are SGHNT and YENEEA. Trimming stripped 2 bases from V and 2 bases from J, with 16 bases between.

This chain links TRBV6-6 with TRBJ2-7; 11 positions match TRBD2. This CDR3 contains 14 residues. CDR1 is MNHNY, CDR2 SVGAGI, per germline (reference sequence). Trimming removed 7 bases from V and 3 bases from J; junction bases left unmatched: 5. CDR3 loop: CASISGTSGYEQYF. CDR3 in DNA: TGTGCCAGCATCAGCGGGACTAGCGGCTACGAGCAGTACTTC.

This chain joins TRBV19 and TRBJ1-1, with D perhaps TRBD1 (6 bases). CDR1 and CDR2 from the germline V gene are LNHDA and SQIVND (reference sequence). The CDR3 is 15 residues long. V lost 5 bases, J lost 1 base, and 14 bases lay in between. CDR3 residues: CASSSYRVQNTEAFF. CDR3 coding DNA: TGTGCCAGTAGTTCTTACAGGGTACAGAACACTGAAGCTTTCTTT.

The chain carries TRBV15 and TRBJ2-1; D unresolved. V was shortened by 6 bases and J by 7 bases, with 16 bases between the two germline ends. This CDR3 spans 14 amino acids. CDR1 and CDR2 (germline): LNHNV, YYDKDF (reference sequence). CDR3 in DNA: TGTGCCACCAGTAGATCGGTTCGTGCGAATGAGCAGTTCTTC. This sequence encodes CATSRSVRANEQFF.

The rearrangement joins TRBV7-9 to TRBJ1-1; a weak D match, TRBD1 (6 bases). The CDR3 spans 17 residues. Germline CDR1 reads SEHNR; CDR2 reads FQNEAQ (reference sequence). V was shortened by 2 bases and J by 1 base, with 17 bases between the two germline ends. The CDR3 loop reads CASSLPKPGHQNTEAFF. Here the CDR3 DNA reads TGTGCCAGCAGCTTACCCAAACCGGGACACCAGAACACTGAAGCTTTCTTT.

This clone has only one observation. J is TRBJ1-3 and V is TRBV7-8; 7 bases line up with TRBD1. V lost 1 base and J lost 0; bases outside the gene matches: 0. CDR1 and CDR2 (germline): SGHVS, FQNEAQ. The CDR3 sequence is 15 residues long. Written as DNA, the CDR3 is TGTGCCAGCAGCTTAGGGACAGGCTCTGGAAACACCATATATTTT. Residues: CASSLGTGSGNTIYF.

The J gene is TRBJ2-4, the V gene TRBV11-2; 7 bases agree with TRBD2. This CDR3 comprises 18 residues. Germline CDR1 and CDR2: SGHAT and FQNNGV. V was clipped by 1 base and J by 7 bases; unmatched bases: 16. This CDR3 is CASSLVSLREFSGNIQYF. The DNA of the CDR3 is TGTGCCAGCAGCTTAGTTTCGTTGCGGGAGTTTTCCGGGAACATTCAGTACTTC.

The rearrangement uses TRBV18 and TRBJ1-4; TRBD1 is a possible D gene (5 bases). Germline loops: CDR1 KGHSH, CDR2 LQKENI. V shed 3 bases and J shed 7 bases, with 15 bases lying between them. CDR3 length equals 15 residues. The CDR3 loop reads CASSPGRGVAEKLFF. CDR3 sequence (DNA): TGTGCCAGCTCACCTGGACGGGGGGTAGCTGAAAAACTGTTTTTT.

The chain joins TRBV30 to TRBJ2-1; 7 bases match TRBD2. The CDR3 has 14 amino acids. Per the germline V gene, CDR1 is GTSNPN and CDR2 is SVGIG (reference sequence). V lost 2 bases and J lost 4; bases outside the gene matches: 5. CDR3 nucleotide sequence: TGTGCCTGGAGTCTGGGGACTACATACAATGAGCAGTTCTTC. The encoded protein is CAWSLGTTYNEQFF.